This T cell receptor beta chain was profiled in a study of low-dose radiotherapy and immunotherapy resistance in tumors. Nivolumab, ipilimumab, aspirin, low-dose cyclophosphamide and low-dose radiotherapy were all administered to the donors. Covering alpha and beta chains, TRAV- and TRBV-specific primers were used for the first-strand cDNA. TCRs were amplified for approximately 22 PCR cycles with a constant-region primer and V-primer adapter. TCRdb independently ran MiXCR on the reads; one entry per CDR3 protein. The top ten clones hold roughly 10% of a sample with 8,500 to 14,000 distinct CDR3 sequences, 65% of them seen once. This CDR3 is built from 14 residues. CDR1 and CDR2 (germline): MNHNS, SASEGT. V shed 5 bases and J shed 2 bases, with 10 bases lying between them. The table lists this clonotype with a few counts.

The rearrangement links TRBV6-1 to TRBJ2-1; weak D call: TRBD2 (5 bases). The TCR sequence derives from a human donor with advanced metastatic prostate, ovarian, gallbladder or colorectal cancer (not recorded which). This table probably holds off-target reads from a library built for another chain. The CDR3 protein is CASSSSGAYNEQFF. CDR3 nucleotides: TGTGCCAGCAGTTCAAGCGGAGCCTACAATGAGCAGTTCTTC.